The 6 T cell receptor beta chains presented below share a single source sample, sequenced in a study of identical twins. TCRdb independently ran MiXCR on the 5' RACE reads; one entry per CDR3 protein. The sample yields hundreds of thousands of distinct CDR3 sequences, 15% to 20% seen once. In addition, the sample was reused for a study of T cells expressing NK-cell markers.

Sequencing used PBMCs. Every receptor here comes from a young woman in good health.

V usage is TRBV10-3 and J usage is TRBJ1-1; no firm D call. Trimming left V 10 bases short and J 6 bases short, with 15 bases between. This CDR3 contains 12 residues. Germline loops: CDR1 ENHRY, CDR2 SYGVKD. The CDR3 loop reads CATLSLRSEAFF. In DNA, the CDR3 is TGTGCCACCCTATCCCTAAGATCTGAAGCTTTCTTT.

V usage is TRBV20-1 and J usage is TRBJ2-3; 9 bases are a match to TRBD1. The V and J ends lost 7 bases and 5 bases, in that order; junction bases with no gene match: 10. Germline loops: CDR1 DFQATT, CDR2 SNEGSKA (reference sequence). CDR3 length: 14 amino acids. CDR3 DNA: TGCAGTGGATTACAGGGGGCTTGGATAGATACGCAGTATTTT. Its translation: CSGLQGAWIDTQYF.

This clonotype was observed many times. The chain carries TRBV5-1 and TRBJ2-7; tentatively, D is TRBD1 (6 bases). This CDR3 region has 16 residues. In germline, CDR1 is SGHRS, CDR2 YFSETQ. V was trimmed by 0 bases and J by 0 bases, leaving 13 bases between them. The CDR3 loop is CASSLVLDSHSYEQYF. The CDR3 DNA is TGCGCCAGCAGCTTGGTTTTGGACAGTCACTCCTACGAGCAGTACTTC.

This clonotype was observed a few times. V usage is TRBV7-2 and J usage is TRBJ2-1; tentative D call: TRBD2 (5 bases). The CDR3 totals 15 residues. Trimming removed 1 base from V and 3 bases from J, with 10 bases in between. Looked up from germline, CDR1 is SGHTA and CDR2 is FQGNSA. The CDR3 coding sequence is TGTGCCAGCAGCTTAGAGTTCCGGGACTACAATGAGCAGTTCTTC. The encoded protein is CASSLEFRDYNEQFF.

V usage is TRBV2 and J usage is TRBJ2-5; TRBD1 matches 9 bases. The CDR3 has 17 residues. V was clipped by 7 bases and J by 4 bases; unmatched bases: 16. Germline V gene lookup returns CDR1 SNHLY and CDR2 FYNNEI. CDR3 amino acids: CASKEFGRQGGRETQYF. The CDR3 nucleotides read TGTGCCAGCAAAGAATTCGGGAGACAGGGGGGTCGAGAGACCCAGTACTTC.

This clonotype was seen a handful of times. At one boundary the junction diverges from the germline segment, which might be a read error. The chain is built from TRBV10-1 and TRBJ2-7; 13 bases map to TRBD2. In germline, CDR1 is WNHNN, CDR2 SYGVQD (reference sequence). This CDR3 has 13 amino acids. Here the CDR3 reads CASSDRTSGSENF. In nucleotides, the CDR3 is TGCGCCAGCAGTGACCGGACTAGCGGGAGTGAGAACTTC.